This record concerns one T cell receptor (beta chain) sequence. Other DNA variants within this sample encode the same CDR3. The record originates from a study of beta chain features in type 1 diabetes. Sequenced material consisted of expressed TCRB transcripts (all of the isolated RNA was reverse transcribed). Profiling relied on immunoSEQ multiplex PCR, and the TCRdb table lists in-frame clones only, not all of them. The sample consists of about 350,000 clones, 15% to 20% of them appearing once. With 5 bases clipped from V and 1 base from J, the junction kept 3 bases outside the gene matches. This CDR3 has 14 amino acids. Germline V gene lookup returns CDR1 SEHNR and CDR2 FQNEAQ (reference sequence).

The chain employs TRBV7-9 and TRBJ1-1; TRBD1 matches 8 bases. Sequences were obtained from naive CD4+ T cells from blood. This clonotype was sampled from a woman between 18 and 29 years old in good health. CDR3 DNA: TGTGCCAGCAGCCTCGGACAGGGGAACACTGAAGCTTTCTTT. Protein: CASSLGQGNTEAFF.